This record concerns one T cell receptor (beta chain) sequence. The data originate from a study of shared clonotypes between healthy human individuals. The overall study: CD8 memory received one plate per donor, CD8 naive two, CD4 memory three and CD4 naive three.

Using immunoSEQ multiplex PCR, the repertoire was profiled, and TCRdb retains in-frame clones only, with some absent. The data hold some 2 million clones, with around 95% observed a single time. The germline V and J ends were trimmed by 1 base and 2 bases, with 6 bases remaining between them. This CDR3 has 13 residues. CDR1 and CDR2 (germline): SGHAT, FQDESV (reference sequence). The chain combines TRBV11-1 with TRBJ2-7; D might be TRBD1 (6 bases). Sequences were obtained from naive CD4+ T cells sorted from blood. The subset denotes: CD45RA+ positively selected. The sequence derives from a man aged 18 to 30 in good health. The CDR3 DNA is TGTGCCAGCAGCTTAGGGGGGCCCTACGAGCAGTACTTC. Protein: CASSLGGPYEQYF.